What follows are 26 T cell receptor beta chains derived from one specimen sequenced in a study of post-analysis software for immune sequencing data. Their antigens remain unidentified. TCR beta cDNA libraries included unique molecular identifiers. TCRdb processed the PCR reads anew with MiXCR; each CDR3 protein has one entry. The table shows 750,000 to 950,000 distinct CDR3 sequences, with 53% occurring only once. Findings and limits, study-wide: Patients showed TRBV5-6, TRBV5-1 and TRBV20-1 among roughly 5 TRBV segments more frequent than in controls.

The sample comprised blood. The receptor set was obtained from a girl aged 10-17 years with multiple sclerosis.

This chain links TRBV4-1 with TRBJ2-5; 8 bases are a match to TRBD2. Germline assignment: CDR1 MGHRA and CDR2 YSYEKL. The V gene end was trimmed by 0 bases and the J gene end by 4 bases; junction bases not matched to a gene: 10. CDR3 length: 17 residues. CDR3 sequence reads: CASSQDLSGSRRETQYF. CDR3 nucleotide sequence: TGCGCCAGCAGCCAAGACCTAAGCGGGAGTCGGCGAGAGACCCAGTACTTC.

The chain employs TRBV5-1 and TRBJ2-1; 16 positions match TRBD2. Trimming cost V 3 bases and J 7 bases; bases outside gene matches: 4. Germline V gene sequence: CDR1 SGHRS, CDR2 YFSETQ. The CDR3 is made up of 16 amino acids. CDR3 nucleotides: TGCGCCAGCAGCTCGGGACTAGCGGGGGGGAGAAATGAGCAGTTCTTC. Its translation is CASSSGLAGGRNEQFF.

This clonotype has only one observation. The rearrangement uses TRBV18 and TRBJ2-7; 11 nucleotides line up with TRBD1. This CDR3 has 16 amino acids. The J segment lost 2 bases and the V segment lost 3 bases, leaving 6 bases of the junction unmatched. Germline-derived CDR1 and CDR2 are KGHSH and LQKENI. The CDR3 nucleotides are TGTGCCAGCTCACCTACCGTGGGACAGGGGGCCTACGAGCAGTACTTC. Protein: CASSPTVGQGAYEQYF.

J is TRBJ2-1 and V is TRBV7-8; D is perhaps TRBD2 (5 bases). The germline V gene has CDR1 SGHVS and CDR2 FQNEAQ. The CDR3 is made up of 18 amino acids. The V end lost 5 bases, the J end lost 11 bases, and 31 bases lay between the germline ends. The CDR3 region is CASSPGPPVGMAFDKQFF. CDR3 bases: TGTGCCAGCAGCCCCGGCCCCCCTGTCGGGATGGCTTTCGATAAGCAGTTCTTC.

The chain has TRBV15 and TRBJ2-7; 7 nucleotides match TRBD1. V shed 6 bases and J 1 base; nucleotides not matched to a gene: 3. The V gene's germline CDR1 is LNHNV and CDR2 YYDKDF (reference sequence). The CDR3 loop spans 13 amino acids. The CDR3 reads CATRKQGSYEQYF. The CDR3 nucleotides read TGTGCCACCAGGAAACAGGGGTCCTACGAGCAGTACTTC.

The chain employs TRBV12-3 or TRBV12-4 and TRBJ1-2; the D gene is possibly TRBD1 (6 bases). V lost 6 bases, J lost 1 base, and 18 bases lay in between. CDR3 length: 16 amino acids. CDR3 loop: CASSQDDGQINYGYTF. The CDR3 bases are TGTGCCAGCAGCCAGGACGATGGACAGATTAACTATGGCTACACCTTC.

The chain has TRBV7-8 and TRBJ2-7; TRBD2 agrees at 10 bases. V lost 5 bases, J lost 5 bases, and 9 bases stayed unmatched. Germline V gene data show CDR1 as SGHVS and CDR2 as FQNEAQ. The length of the CDR3 is 15 residues. The CDR3 here is CASSGTSGALNEQYF. The CDR3 DNA is TGTGCCAGCAGCGGAACTAGCGGGGCCCTCAACGAGCAGTACTTC.

This clonotype was seen a single time. The V gene is TRBV5-1, the J gene TRBJ1-6; 7 nucleotides agree with TRBD1. Germline CDR1 reads SGHRS; CDR2 reads YFSETQ. The CDR3 runs to 14 residues. V lost 4 bases and J lost 9; bases outside the gene matches: 7. The CDR3 DNA is TGCGCCAGCAGCCCCGACAGGGAGGGTTCACCCCTCCACTTT. It translates to CASSPDREGSPLHF. Drawing the rest from reference TRBV5-1 and TRBJ1-6, the complete variable domain is KAGVTQTPRYLIKTRGQQVTLSCSPISGHRSVSWYQQTPGQGLQFLFEYFSETQRNKGNFPGRFSGRQFSNSRSEMNVSTLELGDSALYLCASSPDREGSPLHFGNGTRLTVT.

The chain uses TRBV24-1 and TRBJ2-3, with 9 positions matching TRBD2. V was clipped by 5 bases and J by 2 bases; unmatched bases: 4. From germline, CDR1 is KGHDR and CDR2 SFDVKD. This CDR3 is built from 15 residues. The CDR3 bases are TGTGCCACCAGTGCAGCGGGGGGCGACACAGATACGCAGTATTTT. Protein: CATSAAGGDTDTQYF.

A few counts support this clonotype. The chain has TRBV5-5 and TRBJ2-5, with D perhaps matching TRBD1 (6 bases). CDR1 and CDR2 from the germline V gene are SGHKS and YYEKEE (reference sequence). The CDR3 contains 16 residues. Trimming left V 4 bases short and J 4 bases short, with 20 bases between. The DNA of the CDR3 is TGTGCCAGCAGCCGCGCCTCGGGACAAGTGGCAGAGACCCAGTACTTC. Protein: CASSRASGQVAETQYF.

The chain recombines TRBV12-5 with TRBJ2-7, with D possibly matching TRBD2 (5 bases). V lost 6 bases to trimming and J lost 4 bases, with 13 bases between them. CDR1 and CDR2 (germline): LGHNT, FRNRAP. The CDR3 loop spans 13 amino acids. The CDR3 sequence is CASGFLAGYEQYF. DNA for the CDR3: TGTGCTAGTGGCTTTCTCGCGGGTTACGAGCAGTACTTC.

The CDR3 region has the DNA TGCAGTGCTATCCCGGGGGGCGGTTGGCAGTACTTC. Its translation is CSAIPGGGWQYF. V usage is TRBV20-1 and J usage is TRBJ2-7, with D tentatively TRBD2 (7 bases). The germline V gene has CDR1 DFQATT and CDR2 SNEGSKA (reference sequence). The CDR3 loop spans 12 amino acids. V gave up 4 bases and J gave up 9 bases, with 16 bases separating them.

The chain links TRBV5-1 to TRBJ2-1; D may be TRBD2 (6 bases). The CDR3 contains 14 residues. From germline, CDR1 is SGHRS and CDR2 YFSETQ. V was trimmed by 4 bases and J by 7 bases, leaving 15 bases between them. CDR3 sequence reads: CASSGGGAGNEQFF. The CDR3 DNA is TGCGCCAGCAGCGGGGGAGGCGCGGGAAATGAGCAGTTCTTC. The full variable domain, in which reference TRBV5-1 and TRBJ2-1 provide the parts outside the CDR3, is KAGVTQTPRYLIKTRGQQVTLSCSPISGHRSVSWYQQTPGQGLQFLFEYFSETQRNKGNFPGRFSGRQFSNSRSEMNVSTLELGDSALYLCASSGGGAGNEQFFGPGTRLTVL.

The chain uses TRBV12-3 or TRBV12-4 and TRBJ2-2; the D gene could be TRBD1 or TRBD2 (5 bases each). With 5 bases removed from V and 4 bases from J, the gap between germline ends came to 17 bases. CDR3 length: 16 residues. The CDR3 DNA follows: TGTGCCAGCAGTCGATTGGGGACCCGGGGCACCGGGGAGCTGTTTTTT. Amino acids: CASSRLGTRGTGELFF.

This clonotype was counted a few times. This rearrangement joins TRBV25-1 to TRBJ2-5; perhaps TRBD1 as D (6 bases). Trimming took 4 bases from V and 3 from J, leaving 12 bases between them. The CDR3 runs 14 residues. The germline V gene has CDR1 MGHDK and CDR2 SYGVNS. Here the CDR3 reads CASSGRGNEETQYF. The CDR3 DNA reads as TGTGCCAGCAGTGGCAGGGGTAACGAAGAGACCCAGTACTTC.

There are many counts of this clonotype. This chain links TRBV4-1 with TRBJ2-3; possibly TRBD1 or TRBD2 for D (5 bases each). Trimming cost V 4 bases and J 1 base, with 12 bases left between them. Germline assignment: CDR1 MGHRA and CDR2 YSYEKL. This CDR3 has 15 amino acids. The CDR3 coding sequence is TGCGCCAGCAGCCGGGACGACGGTGGCACAGATACGCAGTATTTT. The encoded protein is CASSRDDGGTDTQYF.

This clonotype was recorded a few times. The rearrangement joins TRBV6-5 to TRBJ2-7; 10 nucleotides agree with TRBD2. J lost 1 base, V lost 0 bases, and 3 bases had no gene match. The CDR3 extends over 16 amino acids. The germline V gene encodes CDR1 MNHEY and CDR2 SVGAGI. The CDR3 sequence is CASSYSSSGRSYEQYF. The CDR3 coding sequence is TGTGCCAGCAGTTACTCGTCTAGCGGGAGATCCTACGAGCAGTACTTC.

This clonotype occurred a few times. The chain combines TRBV10-3 with TRBJ1-2, with D possibly matching TRBD1 (5 bases). Trimming took 6 bases from V and 0 from J, leaving 8 bases between them. The length of the CDR3 is 13 residues. Per the germline V gene, CDR1 is ENHRY and CDR2 is SYGVKD. CDR3 bases: TGTGCCATCAGCCGGGGCTCTAACTATGGCTACACCTTC. This translates into CAISRGSNYGYTF.

This clonotype was observed a few times. The rearrangement joins TRBV5-1 to TRBJ2-6; D is possibly TRBD1 or TRBD2 (6 bases each). The CDR3 has 17 residues. V shed 0 bases and J shed 0 bases, with 10 bases lying between them. CDR1 SGHRS and CDR2 YFSETQ come from the germline V gene. The CDR3 nucleotides are TGCGCCAGCAGCTTGGAAAGGGGGGACTCTGGGGCCAACGTCCTGACTTTC. Translating it yields CASSLERGDSGANVLTF. Combining the CDR3 with reference TRBV5-1 and TRBJ2-6 gives the whole variable domain KAGVTQTPRYLIKTRGQQVTLSCSPISGHRSVSWYQQTPGQGLQFLFEYFSETQRNKGNFPGRFSGRQFSNSRSEMNVSTLELGDSALYLCASSLERGDSGANVLTFGAGSRLTVL.

A few counts support this clonotype. The chain links TRBV5-1 to TRBJ2-7; no firm D call. Germline V gene lookup returns CDR1 SGHRS and CDR2 YFSETQ. The CDR3 covers 15 residues. V was shortened by 0 bases and J by 6 bases, with 16 bases between the two germline ends. In DNA, the CDR3 is TGCGCCAGCAGCTTGGCGATTGCCCCCCAAGGCGAGCAGTACTTC. Translated: CASSLAIAPQGEQYF.

This clonotype appeared a few times. The rearrangement joins TRBV7-3 to TRBJ2-1; D gene ambiguous. With 2 bases removed from V and 5 bases from J, the gap between germline ends came to 10 bases. The CDR3 has 14 amino acids. Germline assignment: CDR1 SGHTA and CDR2 FQGTGA. CDR3 in amino acids: CASSLVRQNNEQFF. CDR3 coding DNA: TGTGCCAGCAGCTTAGTCCGGCAGAACAATGAGCAGTTCTTC.

This clonotype was seen more than once but under ten times. The chain joins TRBV6-1 to TRBJ1-1; D not certain. The CDR3 loop spans 14 amino acids. V dropped 1 base and J dropped 7 bases, with 13 bases sitting between them. Germline CDR1 MNHNS, CDR2 SASEGT. CDR3 sequence reads: CASSEGPRRGEAFF. CDR3 coding DNA: TGTGCCAGCAGTGAAGGACCCAGGAGAGGTGAAGCTTTCTTT.

The genes are TRBV20-1 and TRBJ2-7; D possibly uses TRBD1 or TRBD2 (6 bases each). The CDR3 consists of 15 residues. With 2 bases removed from V and 0 bases from J, the gap between germline ends came to 14 bases. Germline assignment: CDR1 DFQATT and CDR2 SNEGSKA (reference sequence). The CDR3 here is CSARRPSGASYEQYF. For the CDR3, the DNA is TGCAGTGCTAGACGACCTTCGGGGGCCTCCTACGAGCAGTACTTC.

As DNA, the CDR3 is TGTGCCAGCAGTTCAAGTCCCGGGACAGGGAAGTATGGCTACACCTTC. It translates to CASSSSPGTGKYGYTF. The rearrangement links TRBV12-3 or TRBV12-4 to TRBJ1-2; 9 nucleotides match TRBD1. CDR3 length equals 16 residues. J lost 5 bases, V lost 4 bases, and 11 bases had no gene match.

There are a few counts of this clonotype. The chain has TRBV4-1 and TRBJ1-5; D is undetermined. The CDR3 loop spans 13 amino acids. Germline V gives CDR1 MGHRA, CDR2 YSYEKL. V was pared by 0 bases and J by 5 bases, with 5 bases between. The CDR3 region has the DNA TGCGCCAGCAGCCAAGATTATTATCAGCCCCAGCATTTT. Translated, it gives CASSQDYYQPQHF.

Only a few counts were recorded for this clonotype. The chain links TRBV5-1 to TRBJ2-6, with a tentative D call TRBD1 (5 bases). CDR3 length: 16 residues. Deletions cut 6 bases from V and 0 bases from J, with 13 bases between. In germline, CDR1 is SGHRS, CDR2 YFSETQ. CDR3 sequence (DNA): TGCGCCAGCAACCGACAGAAAGTCTCTGGGGCCAACGTCCTGACTTTC. Translating gives CASNRQKVSGANVLTF. The full variable domain, rest sourced from reference TRBV5-1 and TRBJ2-6, is KAGVTQTPRYLIKTRGQQVTLSCSPISGHRSVSWYQQTPGQGLQFLFEYFSETQRNKGNFPGRFSGRQFSNSRSEMNVSTLELGDSALYLCASNRQKVSGANVLTFGAGSRLTVL.